These 32 T cell receptor beta chains were sequenced from one sample in a study of blood T cells in healthy people across ages (dated by TCRdb to 2014 to 2015). The library was made by 5' RACE. The instrument given in TCRdb is Illumina HiSeq 2500. A second roughly 6 to 11 cycle PCR used a sample-barcoded 5' primer and a J-beta primer mix. TCRdb trimmed public reads at Q25 via fastp, called clones via MiXCR and kept in-frame beta chains. Rows with one shared CDR3 protein collapse into an entry with the most common genes and DNA. The sample has about 720,000 distinct CDR3 sequences on record, over 20% of them singletons. Around a fifth of the sample is held by the ten biggest clonotypes. Input material: blood. The receptors here all came from a man between 65 and 85 years old in good health.

Only a few counts were recorded for this clonotype. The V and J genes are TRBV6-5 and TRBJ1-4; D is perhaps TRBD1 (5 bases). Germline V gene data show CDR1 as MNHEY and CDR2 as SVGAGI. This CDR3 region has 13 residues. Trimming took 8 bases from V and 8 from J, leaving 15 bases between them. CDR3 nucleotide sequence: TGTGCCAGCCAGCGGGGGGTTGACGAAAAACTGTTTTTT. Protein: CASQRGVDEKLFF.

This clonotype was seen a few times. The V and J genes are TRBV13 and TRBJ2-7; no clear D. Per the germline V gene, CDR1 is PRHDT and CDR2 is FYEKMQ (reference sequence). Trimming removed 4 bases at V and 3 bases at J, with 10 bases between. The CDR3 is 13 amino acids. CDR3 residues: CASSSQPYYEQYF. The CDR3 coding sequence is TGTGCCAGCAGCTCTCAGCCCTACTACGAGCAGTACTTC. The complete variable domain, with remaining parts taken from reference TRBV13 and TRBJ2-7, reads AAGVIQSPRHLIKEKRETATLKCYPIPRHDTVYWYQQGPGQDPQFLISFYEKMQSDKGSIPDRFSAQQFSDYHSELNMSSLELGDSALYFCASSSQPYYEQYFGPGTRLTVT.

There are a few counts of this clonotype. The chain carries TRBV24-1 and TRBJ2-1, with 8 bases identical to TRBD1. J lost 4 bases, V lost 3 bases, and 4 bases had no gene match. The CDR3 loop spans 15 amino acids. Germline V gives CDR1 KGHDR, CDR2 SFDVKD. CDR3 amino acids: CATSDTTGVYNEQFF. In nucleotides, the CDR3 is TGTGCCACCAGTGATACGACAGGGGTGTACAATGAGCAGTTCTTC.

This clonotype was seen a few times. The V gene is TRBV12-3 or TRBV12-4, the J gene TRBJ1-5; possible D gene TRBD1, 6 bases. V was pared by 6 bases and J by 7 bases, with 13 bases between. This CDR3 region has 13 residues. CDR3 protein: CASRPGAGQPQHF. CDR3 nucleotide sequence: TGTGCCAGCAGACCGGGGGCGGGGCAGCCCCAGCATTTT.

The genes are TRBV6-1 and TRBJ2-6, with 7 bases matching TRBD2. Germline values: CDR1 MNHNS, CDR2 SASEGT. J gave up 0 bases and V 3 bases, and 8 bases lay outside the gene matches. The CDR3 runs to 18 residues. CDR3 nucleotides: TGTGCCAGCAGTGACGAGGGCAGGGACTACTCTGGGGCCAACGTCCTGACTTTC. Translated, it gives CASSDEGRDYSGANVLTF.

The V gene is TRBV7-2, the J gene TRBJ1-4; TRBD1 agrees at 7 bases. This CDR3 region has 14 residues. CDR1 is SGHTA and CDR2 is FQGNSA in the germline V gene. Losses at the gene ends were 10 bases for V and 0 bases for J; bases not matched to a gene: 5. The CDR3 bases are TGTGCCATCAGGGGGGTAGCAACTAATGAAAAACTGTTTTTT. It specifies CAIRGVATNEKLFF.

This clonotype was detected many times. The chain employs TRBV4-2 and TRBJ2-7; D is unresolved. This CDR3 is built from 14 residues. V gave up 2 bases and J gave up 6 bases, with 14 bases separating them. The V gene's germline CDR1 is LGHNA and CDR2 YNFKEQ. CDR3 protein: CASSQPSSRLEQYF. CDR3 nucleotides: TGTGCCAGCAGCCAACCCTCTTCGAGACTCGAGCAGTACTTC.

Only a few counts were recorded for this clonotype. V is TRBV29-1 and J is TRBJ2-3; 7 bases agree with TRBD2. This CDR3 comprises 15 residues. Germline V gene data show CDR1 as SQVTM and CDR2 as ANQGSEA. Germline trimming cut 1 base from V and 1 base from J; bases unmatched to any gene: 5. CDR3 loop: CSVEGGGFGTDTQYF. CDR3 sequence (DNA): TGCAGCGTTGAAGGGGGAGGGTTTGGCACAGATACGCAGTATTTT.

This clonotype was counted at least ten times. The junction shows a germline mismatch at one end, possibly a read error. The chain couples TRBV29-1 to TRBJ2-1; no definite D call. The germline V gene encodes CDR1 SQVTM and CDR2 ANQGSEA. The CDR3 runs to 11 residues. DNA for the CDR3: TGCAGCCTTGAGATCCTGGGTGAGCAGTTCTTC. As protein: CSLEILGEQFF.

This chain links TRBV4-1 with TRBJ2-3; D gene unclear. V shed 4 bases and J shed 1 base, with 12 bases lying between them. This CDR3 contains 15 residues. Looked up from germline, CDR1 is MGHRA and CDR2 is YSYEKL. DNA of the CDR3: TGCGCCAGCAGCCGAGTGGATGACGGCACAGATACGCAGTATTTT. Translating it yields CASSRVDDGTDTQYF.

This clonotype was observed a few times. For the CDR3, the DNA is TGTGCCAGCAGCCAGCTAGGGGTTTCGACAAAGAATGAGCAGTTCTTC. Protein product: CASSQLGVSTKNEQFF. The V and J genes are TRBV14 and TRBJ2-1; TRBD1 might be the D (5 bases). V was trimmed by 3 bases and J by 7 bases, leaving 19 bases between them. CDR3 length: 16 amino acids. Germline lookup yields CDR1 SGHDN and CDR2 FVKESK.

This clonotype has a handful of counts. The rearrangement uses TRBV3-1 and TRBJ2-5, with a weak D call TRBD2 (6 bases). The DNA end lines up better with TRBJ2-1; the J call may be wrong. The CDR3 extends over 15 amino acids. CDR1 LGHDT and CDR2 YNNKEL come from the germline V gene (reference sequence). Here the CDR3 reads CASSQWASRGGEQFF. CDR3 DNA sequence: TGTGCCAGCAGCCAGTGGGCTTCACGTGGAGGGGAGCAGTTCTTC.

This clonotype was recorded a few times. This sequence joins TRBV15 and TRBJ1-1, with TRBD1 matching 9 bases. Germline CDR1 is LNHNV and CDR2 is YYDKDF (reference sequence). CDR3 length: 13 amino acids. V shed 7 bases and J 1 base; nucleotides not matched to a gene: 1. CDR3 sequence: CATTGQGNTEAFF. Here the CDR3 DNA reads TGTGCCACCACGGGACAGGGGAACACTGAAGCTTTCTTT.

The gene calls are TRBV10-1 and TRBJ2-7; D gene uncertain. Germline CDR1 WNHNN, CDR2 SYGVQD (reference sequence). The CDR3 runs to 15 residues. Deletions cut 2 bases from V and 4 bases from J, with 15 bases between. DNA of the CDR3: TGCGCCAGCAGTGAGGGGCTCAACGGGCCTTACGAGCAGTACTTC. It codes for CASSEGLNGPYEQYF.

This chain connects TRBV5-1 to TRBJ1-4; D not resolved. The V end lost 0 bases, the J end lost 8 bases, and 14 bases lay between the germline ends. CDR1 is SGHRS and CDR2 is YFSETQ in the germline V gene. The CDR3 has 15 amino acids. The CDR3 protein is CASSLEGRVGEKLFF. The CDR3 bases are TGCGCCAGCAGCTTGGAGGGTCGCGTAGGAGAAAAACTGTTTTTT. Drawing the rest from reference TRBV5-1 and TRBJ1-4, the complete variable domain is KAGVTQTPRYLIKTRGQQVTLSCSPISGHRSVSWYQQTPGQGLQFLFEYFSETQRNKGNFPGRFSGRQFSNSRSEMNVSTLELGDSALYLCASSLEGRVGEKLFFGSGTQLSVL.

This clonotype turned up a few times. V and J are TRBV15 and TRBJ1-1, with TRBD1 as a possible D gene (5 bases). Between the trimmed V and J ends, which lost 0 bases and 8 bases, there was a span of 16 bases. The length of the CDR3 is 15 residues. The germline V gene encodes CDR1 LNHNV and CDR2 YYDKDF (reference sequence). CDR3 loop: CATSRDLAGWGEAFF. CDR3 in DNA: TGTGCCACCAGCAGAGATCTGGCAGGGTGGGGAGAAGCTTTCTTT.

This clonotype was seen a handful of times. The chain has TRBV3-1 and TRBJ2-7; the match to TRBD1 covers 9 bases. CDR1 and CDR2 (germline): LGHDT, YNNKEL (reference sequence). The V gene end was trimmed by 3 bases and the J gene end by 5 bases; junction bases not matched to a gene: 5. CDR3 length: 14 residues. The CDR3 loop reads CASSQGDRAHEQYF. CDR3 nucleotide sequence: TGTGCCAGCAGCCAGGGGGACAGGGCACACGAGCAGTACTTC.

The V and J genes are TRBV5-1 and TRBJ1-4, with D maybe TRBD1 (6 bases). The CDR3 length is 15 residues. Per the germline V gene, CDR1 is SGHRS and CDR2 is YFSETQ. Trimming left V 1 base short and J 6 bases short, with 13 bases between. CDR3 sequence: CASSLTGTGDEKLFF. The CDR3, as DNA: TGCGCCAGCAGCTTGACAGGGACCGGTGATGAAAAACTGTTTTTT.

This sequence joins TRBV4-2 and TRBJ2-5; no firm D call. V was clipped by 3 bases and J by 5 bases, with 13 bases between them. Germline V CDR1 and CDR2: LGHNA, YNFKEQ. This CDR3 has 14 amino acids. The CDR3 loop reads CASSHLGSRETQYF. The CDR3 coding sequence is TGTGCCAGCAGCCACTTAGGGTCACGGGAGACCCAGTACTTC.

The gene calls are TRBV7-8 and TRBJ1-2; a possible D gene is TRBD1 (5 bases). The germline gives CDR1 SGHVS, CDR2 FQNEAQ. This CDR3 comprises 13 residues. The ends were cut back, 2 bases at V and 8 bases at J, with 12 bases in the middle. The CDR3 DNA reads as TGTGCCAGCAGCTTAAGTAGGGGTGAGGGCTACACCTTC. This codes for CASSLSRGEGYTF.

The J gene is TRBJ2-2, the V gene TRBV18, with 10 bases aligning to TRBD1. CDR1 is KGHSH, CDR2 LQKENI, per germline. The CDR3 runs to 16 residues. Trimming removed 6 bases from V and 2 bases from J; junction bases left unmatched: 6. The CDR3 is CASSVGTGENTGELFF. DNA of the CDR3: TGTGCCAGCTCGGTCGGGACAGGGGAAAACACCGGGGAGCTGTTTTTT.

This clonotype was seen ten or more times. The chain has TRBV28 and TRBJ1-5, with D perhaps matching TRBD1 (5 bases). CDR3 length equals 13 residues. CDR1 and CDR2 (germline): MDHEN, SYDVKM. V gave up 4 bases and J gave up 4 bases, with 8 bases separating them. CDR3 in amino acids: CASSSSGNQPQHF. The CDR3 DNA is TGTGCCAGCAGTTCCTCAGGGAATCAGCCCCAGCATTTT.

The chain joins TRBV20-1 to TRBJ1-4; TRBD1 aligns across 9 bases. The CDR3 length is 16 residues. Trimming at V came to 0 bases and at J to 3 bases, leaving 5 bases not matched to a gene. Germline V gene data show CDR1 as DFQATT and CDR2 as SNEGSKA (reference sequence). The CDR3 sequence: CSARDGGTGSNEKLFF. The CDR3 DNA reads TGCAGTGCTAGAGATGGGGGGACAGGGTCTAATGAAAAACTGTTTTTT.

This clonotype was seen only a few times. The CDR3 DNA is TGTGCCAGCAGACGCGACGGGGACTGGTCGAGCGGCTACACCTTC. Translated, it gives CASRRDGDWSSGYTF. The chain carries TRBV6-5 and TRBJ1-2; D may be TRBD1 (5 bases). The CDR3 runs 15 residues. Germline lookup yields CDR1 MNHEY and CDR2 SVGAGI. Trimming left V 6 bases short and J 8 bases short, with 22 bases between.

This clonotype was seen just once. This chain connects TRBV4-3 to TRBJ2-1, with TRBD2 matching 8 bases. This CDR3 has 14 amino acids. CDR1 and CDR2 (germline): LGHNA, YSLEER. With V trimmed by 6 bases and J by 8 bases, 9 bases remained unmatched. The CDR3 protein is CASRLGGGTDEQFF. The CDR3 nucleotides read TGCGCCAGCAGACTTGGCGGGGGGACCGATGAGCAGTTCTTC.

The chain employs TRBV4-3 and TRBJ2-3; D may match TRBD1 or TRBD2 (6 bases each). CDR1 and CDR2 (germline): LGHNA, YSLEER. The CDR3 covers 16 residues. Between the trimmed V and J ends, which lost 0 bases and 6 bases, there was a span of 16 bases. This CDR3 reads CASSQDFGGLGDTQYF. For the CDR3, the DNA is TGCGCCAGCAGCCAAGATTTTGGGGGGCTGGGGGATACGCAGTATTTT.

The chain combines TRBV12-3 or TRBV12-4 with TRBJ2-3, with D possibly matching TRBD2 (6 bases). Between the trimmed V and J ends, which lost 3 bases and 2 bases, there was a span of 12 bases. The CDR3 extends over 15 amino acids. DNA of the CDR3: TGTGCCAGCAGTTTCCCGGGACTGCACACAGATACGCAGTATTTT. It translates to CASSFPGLHTDTQYF.

This chain uses TRBV7-2 with TRBJ1-1, with TRBD1 matching over 8 bases. With V trimmed by 7 bases and J by 0 bases, 13 bases remained unmatched. This CDR3 is 17 amino acids long. Looked up from germline, CDR1 is SGHTA and CDR2 is FQGNSA. In DNA, the CDR3 is TGTGCCAGCACCCCAGGGGGCAGGGGCGGCATGAACACTGAAGCTTTCTTT. Protein product: CASTPGGRGGMNTEAFF.

The V gene is TRBV7-2, the J gene TRBJ1-5, with 10 bases fitting TRBD1. Per the germline V gene, CDR1 is SGHTA and CDR2 is FQGNSA. CDR3 length: 15 amino acids. V was pared by 5 bases and J by 4 bases, with 5 bases of the junction left unmatched. CDR3 sequence: CASSLQGQGNQPQHF. The CDR3 nucleotides read TGTGCCAGCAGCCTCCAGGGACAGGGGAATCAGCCCCAGCATTTT.

This clonotype occurred a few times. This chain connects TRBV7-9 to TRBJ1-6; D is undetermined. Germline V gene data show CDR1 as SEHNR and CDR2 as FQNEAQ (reference sequence). There are 14 residues in the CDR3. V shed 3 bases and J shed 7 bases, with 10 bases lying between them. CDR3 protein: CASSLSGENSPLHF. CDR3 nucleotide sequence: TGTGCCAGCAGCTTGTCAGGAGAGAATTCACCCCTCCACTTT.

The chain recombines TRBV7-2 with TRBJ2-4, with D possibly being TRBD1 (5 bases). The CDR3 is 14 amino acids. Trimming stripped 4 bases from V and 9 bases from J, with 16 bases between. Germline V gene lookup returns CDR1 SGHTA and CDR2 FQGNSA. The CDR3 DNA follows: TGTGCCAGCAGCTCCCTATTAGGGGAAGGCATTCAGTACTTC. This sequence encodes CASSSLLGEGIQYF.

This clonotype occurred a few times. The chain combines TRBV20-1 with TRBJ2-5, with 7 bases aligning to TRBD1. V shed 5 bases, J shed 2 bases, and the junction held 11 bases outside the gene matches. Germline CDR1 and CDR2: DFQATT and SNEGSKA (reference sequence). The CDR3 covers 15 residues. Here the CDR3 DNA reads TGCAGTGCTGTAGCGCCGACAGGGTCTCAAGAGACCCAGTACTTC. It yields the protein CSAVAPTGSQETQYF.